This TCR beta chain was recovered during a study of T-cell memory formation after mild COVID-19. There are many counts of this clonotype. The CDR3 has 12 amino acids. With 6 bases removed from V and 0 bases from J, the gap between germline ends came to 3 bases. Employing constant-segment primers, 5'RACE generated TCR alpha and TCR beta cDNA libraries bearing sample barcodes and UMIs. TCRdb fed the 5' RACE reads into MiXCR, producing one record per CDR3 protein. This sample has approximately 30,000 distinct CDR3 sequences, with approximately 7.7% found just once. The sequencing sample was made of PBMCs or a T cell subset sorted from them (not recorded which). This receptor was obtained from a man aged 18 to 29 who had mild COVID-19 (a few samples of this study predate the infection). Cell type and time point are not known. The chain couples TRBV12-3 or TRBV12-4 to TRBJ1-3, with D hard to call. In DNA form, the CDR3 reads TGTGCCAGCAGAACCTCTGGAAACACCATATATTTT. The encoded protein is CASRTSGNTIYF.